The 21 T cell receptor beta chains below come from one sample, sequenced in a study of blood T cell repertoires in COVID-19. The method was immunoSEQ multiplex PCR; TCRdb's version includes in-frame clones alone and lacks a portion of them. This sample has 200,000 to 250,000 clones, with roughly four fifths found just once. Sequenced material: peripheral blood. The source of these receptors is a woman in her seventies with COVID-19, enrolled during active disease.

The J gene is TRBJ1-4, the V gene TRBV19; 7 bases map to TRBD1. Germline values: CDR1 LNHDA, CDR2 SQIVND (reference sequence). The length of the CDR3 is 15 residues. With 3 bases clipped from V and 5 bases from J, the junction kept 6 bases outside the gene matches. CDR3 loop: CASSIMTGPNEKLFF. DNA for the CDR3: TGTGCCAGTAGTATCATGACAGGGCCAAATGAAAAACTGTTTTTT.

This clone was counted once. CDR3 sequence (DNA): TGTGCCAGCAGCTCCGCGGGGGAAGGGAATGGCTACACCTTC. As protein: CASSSAGEGNGYTF. V and J are TRBV7-9 and TRBJ1-2; D might be TRBD1 (5 bases). In germline, CDR1 is SEHNR, CDR2 FQNEAQ (reference sequence). The CDR3 is 14 residues long. Deletions cut 4 bases from V and 6 bases from J, with 15 bases between.

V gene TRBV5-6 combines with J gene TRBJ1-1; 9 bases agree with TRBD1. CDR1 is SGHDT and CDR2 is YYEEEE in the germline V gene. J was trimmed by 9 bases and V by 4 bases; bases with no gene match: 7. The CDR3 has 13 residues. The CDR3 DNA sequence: TGTGCCAGCAGCGGGGGGACAGGGCAAAAAGCTTTCTTT. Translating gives CASSGGTGQKAFF. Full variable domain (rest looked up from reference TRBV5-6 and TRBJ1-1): DAGVTQSPTHLIKTRGQQVTLRCSPKSGHDTVSWYQQALGQGPQFIFQYYEEEERQRGNFPDRFSGHQFPNYSSELNVNALLLGDSALYLCASSGGTGQKAFFGQGTRLTVV.

The CDR3 nucleotides are TGTGCCCGCGGGTCGTGGGAGACGAGCAACACCGGGGAGCTGTTTTTT. This codes for CARGSWETSNTGELFF. The chain has TRBV10-3 and TRBJ2-2; maybe TRBD2 (5 bases). The CDR3 is 16 amino acids. V lost 11 bases, J lost 2 bases, and 21 bases lay in between. CDR1 is ENHRY, CDR2 SYGVKD, per germline.

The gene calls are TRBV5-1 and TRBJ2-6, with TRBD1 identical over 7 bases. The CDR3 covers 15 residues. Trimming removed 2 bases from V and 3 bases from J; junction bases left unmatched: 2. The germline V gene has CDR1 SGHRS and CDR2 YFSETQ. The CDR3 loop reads CASSLTGVGANVLTF. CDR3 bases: TGCGCCAGCAGCTTAACAGGGGTTGGGGCCAACGTCCTGACTTTC.

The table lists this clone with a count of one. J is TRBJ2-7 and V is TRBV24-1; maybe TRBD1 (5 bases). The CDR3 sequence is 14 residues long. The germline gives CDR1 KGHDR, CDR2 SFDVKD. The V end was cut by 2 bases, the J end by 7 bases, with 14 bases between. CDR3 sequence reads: CATSDSRQMKEQYF. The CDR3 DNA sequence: TGTGCCACCAGTGATTCCAGACAGATGAAGGAGCAGTACTTC.

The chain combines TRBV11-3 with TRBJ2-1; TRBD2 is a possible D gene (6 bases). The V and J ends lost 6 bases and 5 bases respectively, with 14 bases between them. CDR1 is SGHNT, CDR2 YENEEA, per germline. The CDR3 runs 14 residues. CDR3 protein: CASSLGGLNNEQFF. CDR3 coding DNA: TGTGCCAGCAGTCTCGGGGGACTGAACAATGAGCAGTTCTTC.

As DNA, the CDR3 is TGTGCCACCAGAATAACAGGGGCAACCTACGAGCAGTACTTC. Protein: CATRITGATYEQYF. The chain joins TRBV10-3 to TRBJ2-7; 7 nucleotides align to TRBD1. The junction had 11 bases not matched to a gene; V was cut back by 10 bases and J by 2 bases. Germline loops: CDR1 ENHRY, CDR2 SYGVKD. This CDR3 region has 14 residues.

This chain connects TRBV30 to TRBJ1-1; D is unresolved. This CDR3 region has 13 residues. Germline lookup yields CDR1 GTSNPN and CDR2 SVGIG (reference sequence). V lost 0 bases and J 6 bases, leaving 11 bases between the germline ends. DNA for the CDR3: TGTGCCTGGAGTGTACACAAGCGCTCTGAAGCTTTCTTT. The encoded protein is CAWSVHKRSEAFF.

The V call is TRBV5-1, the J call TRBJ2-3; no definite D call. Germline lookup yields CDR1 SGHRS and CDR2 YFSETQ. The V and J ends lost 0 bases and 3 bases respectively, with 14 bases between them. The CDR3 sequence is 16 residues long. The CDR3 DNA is TGCGCCAGCAGCTTGGACACAGTTCGTGCTACAGATACGCAGTATTTT. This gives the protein CASSLDTVRATDTQYF.

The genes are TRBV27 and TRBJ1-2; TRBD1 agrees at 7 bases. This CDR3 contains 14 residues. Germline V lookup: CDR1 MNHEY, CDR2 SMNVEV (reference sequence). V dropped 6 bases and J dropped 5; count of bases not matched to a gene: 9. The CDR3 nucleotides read TGTGCCAGCAGCCAGGGGGGATTTGGGTATGGCTACACCTTC. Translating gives CASSQGGFGYGYTF.

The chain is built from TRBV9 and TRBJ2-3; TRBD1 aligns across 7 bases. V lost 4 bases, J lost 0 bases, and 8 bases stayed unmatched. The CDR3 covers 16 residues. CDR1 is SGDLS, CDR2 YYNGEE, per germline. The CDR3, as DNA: TGTGCCAGCAGCTTAGTCGGACAGGCTAGCACAGATACGCAGTATTTT. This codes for CASSLVGQASTDTQYF.

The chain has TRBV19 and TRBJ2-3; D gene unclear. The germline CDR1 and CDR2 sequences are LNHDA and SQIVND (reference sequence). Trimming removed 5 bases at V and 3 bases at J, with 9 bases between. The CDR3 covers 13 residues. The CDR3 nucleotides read TGTGCCAGTAGTGTTGTGCGGACAGATACGCAGTATTTT. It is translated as CASSVVRTDTQYF. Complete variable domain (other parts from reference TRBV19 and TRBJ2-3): DGGITQSPKYLFRKEGQNVTLSCEQNLNHDAMYWYRQDPGQGLRLIYYSQIVNDFQKGDIAEGYSVSREKKESFPLTVTSAQKNPTAFYLCASSVVRTDTQYFGPGTRLTVL.

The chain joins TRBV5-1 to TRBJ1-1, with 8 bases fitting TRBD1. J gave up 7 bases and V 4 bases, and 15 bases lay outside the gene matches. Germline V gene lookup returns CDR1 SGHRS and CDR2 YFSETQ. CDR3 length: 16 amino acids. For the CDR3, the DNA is TGCGCCAGCAGCGACCCCCGAACAGGGGGTATTTTTGAAGCTTTCTTT. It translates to CASSDPRTGGIFEAFF.

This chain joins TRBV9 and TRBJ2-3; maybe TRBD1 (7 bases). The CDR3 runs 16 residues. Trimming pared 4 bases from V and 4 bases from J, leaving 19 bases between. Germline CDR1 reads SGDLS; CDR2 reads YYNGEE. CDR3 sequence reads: CASSRGDSRSSDTQYF. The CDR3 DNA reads TGTGCCAGCAGCAGGGGGGACAGTAGGTCCTCAGATACGCAGTATTTT. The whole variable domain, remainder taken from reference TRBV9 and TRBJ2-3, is DSGVTQTPKHLITATGQRVTLRCSPRSGDLSVYWYQQSLDQGLQFLIQYYNGEERAKGNILERFSAQQFPDLHSELNLSSLELGDSALYFCASSRGDSRSSDTQYFGPGTRLTVL.

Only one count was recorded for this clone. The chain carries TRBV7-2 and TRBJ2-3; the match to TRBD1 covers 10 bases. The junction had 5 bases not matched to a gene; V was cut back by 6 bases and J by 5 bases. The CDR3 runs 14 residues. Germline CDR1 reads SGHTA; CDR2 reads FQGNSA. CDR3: CASSRQGAVDTQYF. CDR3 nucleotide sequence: TGTGCCAGCAGTCGACAGGGGGCGGTAGATACGCAGTATTTT.

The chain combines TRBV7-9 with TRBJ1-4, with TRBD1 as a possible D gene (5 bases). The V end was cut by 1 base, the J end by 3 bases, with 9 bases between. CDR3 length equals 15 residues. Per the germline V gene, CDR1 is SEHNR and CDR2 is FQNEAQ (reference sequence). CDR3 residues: CASSLEGSSNEKLFF. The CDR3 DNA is TGTGCCAGCAGCTTAGAGGGGTCTTCTAATGAAAAACTGTTTTTT.

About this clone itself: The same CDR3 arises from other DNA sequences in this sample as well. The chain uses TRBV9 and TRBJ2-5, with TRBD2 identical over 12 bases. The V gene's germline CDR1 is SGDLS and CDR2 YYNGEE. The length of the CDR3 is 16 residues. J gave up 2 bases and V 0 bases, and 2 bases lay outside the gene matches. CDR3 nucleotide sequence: TGTGCCAGCAGCGTAGCGACTAGCGGGGGACAAGAGACCCAGTACTTC. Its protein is CASSVATSGGQETQYF.

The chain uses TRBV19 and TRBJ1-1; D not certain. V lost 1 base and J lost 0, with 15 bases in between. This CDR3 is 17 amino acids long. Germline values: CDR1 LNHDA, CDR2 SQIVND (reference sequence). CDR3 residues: CASSIVPEFHMNTEAFF. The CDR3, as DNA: TGTGCCAGTAGTATAGTGCCAGAATTTCACATGAACACTGAAGCTTTCTTT. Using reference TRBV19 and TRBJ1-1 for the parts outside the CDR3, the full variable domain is DGGITQSPKYLFRKEGQNVTLSCEQNLNHDAMYWYRQDPGQGLRLIYYSQIVNDFQKGDIAEGYSVSREKKESFPLTVTSAQKNPTAFYLCASSIVPEFHMNTEAFFGQGTRLTVV.

The CDR3 nucleotides are TGTGCCAGCAGCTTAAGTATCGGACAGTCCAATCAGCCCCAGCATTTT. Amino acid sequence: CASSLSIGQSNQPQHF. The chain employs TRBV7-9 and TRBJ1-5; a weak D match, TRBD1 (6 bases). The CDR3 contains 16 residues. V dropped 2 bases and J dropped 3 bases, with 14 bases sitting between them. Germline CDR1 and CDR2: SEHNR and FQNEAQ (reference sequence).

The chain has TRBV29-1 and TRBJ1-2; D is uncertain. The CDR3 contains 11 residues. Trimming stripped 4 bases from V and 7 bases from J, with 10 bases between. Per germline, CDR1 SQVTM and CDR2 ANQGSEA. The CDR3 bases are TGCAGCGTTGGCGGGTTTAGTGGCTACACCTTC. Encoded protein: CSVGGFSGYTF. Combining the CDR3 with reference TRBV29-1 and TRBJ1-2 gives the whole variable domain SAVISQKPSRDICQRGTSLTIQCQVDSQVTMMFWYRQQPGQSLTLIATANQGSEATYESGFVIDKFPISRPNLTFSTLTVSNMSPEDSSIYLCSVGGFSGYTFGSGTRLTVV.